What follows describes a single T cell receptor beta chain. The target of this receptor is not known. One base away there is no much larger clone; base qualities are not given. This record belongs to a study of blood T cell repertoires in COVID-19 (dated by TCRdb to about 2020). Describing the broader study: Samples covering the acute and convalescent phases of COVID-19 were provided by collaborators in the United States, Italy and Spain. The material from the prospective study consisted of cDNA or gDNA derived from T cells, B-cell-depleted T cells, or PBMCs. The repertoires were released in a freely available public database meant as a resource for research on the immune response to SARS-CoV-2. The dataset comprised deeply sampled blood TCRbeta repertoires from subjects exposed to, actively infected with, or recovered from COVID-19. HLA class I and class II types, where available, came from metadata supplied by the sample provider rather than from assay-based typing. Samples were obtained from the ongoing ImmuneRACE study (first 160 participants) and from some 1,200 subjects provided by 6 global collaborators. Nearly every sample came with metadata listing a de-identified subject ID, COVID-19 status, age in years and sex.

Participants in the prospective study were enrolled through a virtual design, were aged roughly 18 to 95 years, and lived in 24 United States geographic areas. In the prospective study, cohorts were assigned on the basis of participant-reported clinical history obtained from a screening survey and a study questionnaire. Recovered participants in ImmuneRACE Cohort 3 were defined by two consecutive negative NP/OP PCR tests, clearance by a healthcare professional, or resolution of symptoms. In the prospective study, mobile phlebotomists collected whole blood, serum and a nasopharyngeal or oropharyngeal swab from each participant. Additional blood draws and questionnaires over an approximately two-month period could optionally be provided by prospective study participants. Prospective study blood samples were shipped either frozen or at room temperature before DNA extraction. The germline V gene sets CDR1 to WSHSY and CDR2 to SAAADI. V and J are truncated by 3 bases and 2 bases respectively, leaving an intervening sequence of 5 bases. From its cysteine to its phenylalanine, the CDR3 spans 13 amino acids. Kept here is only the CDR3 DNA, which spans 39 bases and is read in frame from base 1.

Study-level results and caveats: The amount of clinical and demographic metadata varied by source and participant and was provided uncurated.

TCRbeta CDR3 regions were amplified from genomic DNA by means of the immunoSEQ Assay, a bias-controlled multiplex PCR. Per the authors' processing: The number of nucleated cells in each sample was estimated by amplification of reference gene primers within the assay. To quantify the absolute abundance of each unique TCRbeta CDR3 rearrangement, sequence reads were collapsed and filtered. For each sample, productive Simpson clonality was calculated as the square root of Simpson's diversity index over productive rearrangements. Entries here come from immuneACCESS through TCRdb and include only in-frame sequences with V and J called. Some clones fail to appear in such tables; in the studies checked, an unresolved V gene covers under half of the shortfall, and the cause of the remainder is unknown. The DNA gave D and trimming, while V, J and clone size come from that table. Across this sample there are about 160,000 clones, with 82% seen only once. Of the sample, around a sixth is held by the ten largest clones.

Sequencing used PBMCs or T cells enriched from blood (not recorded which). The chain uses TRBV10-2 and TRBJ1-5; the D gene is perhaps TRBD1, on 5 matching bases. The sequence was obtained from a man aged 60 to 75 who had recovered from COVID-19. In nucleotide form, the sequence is TGCGCCAGCAGTGACAGGGGCAATCAGCCCCAGCATTTT. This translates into CASSDRGNQPQHF.